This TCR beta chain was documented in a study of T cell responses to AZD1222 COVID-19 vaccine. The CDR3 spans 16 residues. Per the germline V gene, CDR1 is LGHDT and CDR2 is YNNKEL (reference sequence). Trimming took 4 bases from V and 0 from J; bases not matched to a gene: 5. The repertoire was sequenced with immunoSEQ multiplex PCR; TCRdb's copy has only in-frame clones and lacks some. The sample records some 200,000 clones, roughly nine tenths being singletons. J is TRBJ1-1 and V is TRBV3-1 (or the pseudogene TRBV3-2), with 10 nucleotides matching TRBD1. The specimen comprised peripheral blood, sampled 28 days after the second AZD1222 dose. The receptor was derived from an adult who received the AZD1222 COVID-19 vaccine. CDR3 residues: CASSRGQGGMNTEAFF. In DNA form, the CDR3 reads TGTGCCAGCAGCCGAGGACAGGGGGGCATGAACACTGAAGCTTTCTTT.